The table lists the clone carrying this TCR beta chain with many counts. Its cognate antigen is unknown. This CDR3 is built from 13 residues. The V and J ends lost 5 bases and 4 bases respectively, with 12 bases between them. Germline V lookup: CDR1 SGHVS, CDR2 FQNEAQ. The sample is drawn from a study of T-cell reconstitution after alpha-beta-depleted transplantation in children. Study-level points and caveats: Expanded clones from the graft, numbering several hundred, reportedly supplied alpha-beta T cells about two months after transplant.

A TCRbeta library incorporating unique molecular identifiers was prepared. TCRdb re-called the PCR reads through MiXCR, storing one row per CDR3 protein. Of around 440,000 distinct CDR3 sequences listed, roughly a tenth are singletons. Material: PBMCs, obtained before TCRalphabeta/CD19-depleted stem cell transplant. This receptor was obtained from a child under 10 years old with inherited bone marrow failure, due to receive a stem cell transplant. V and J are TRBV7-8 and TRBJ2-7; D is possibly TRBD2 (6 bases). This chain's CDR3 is CASSQLGGYEQYF. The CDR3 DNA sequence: TGTGCCAGCAGCCAATTGGGGGGTTACGAGCAGTACTTC.